The T cell receptor (beta chain) described here comes from a study of CD4+ T cells in melanoma. Study results and limitations: Reportedly, melanoma neoantigen-specific CD4+ T cells showed varied differentiation states. CD8+ T cell, macrophage and B cell function reportedly correlated with neoantigen-specific CD4+ T cells.

Trimming cost V 6 bases and J 8 bases; bases outside gene matches: 7. This CDR3 region has 14 residues. Germline V gives CDR1 ENHRY, CDR2 SYGVKD. Only in-frame clones appear in the TCRdb table, and some are missing; sequencing was by immunoSEQ multiplex PCR. The sample includes approximately 110,000 clones, 92% of them seen just once. This clone was counted between two and nine times. What it recognizes is unknown. This receptor was identified in a human donor with melanoma. This chain links TRBV10-3 with TRBJ1-6; 7 bases map to TRBD1. The material sequenced was peripheral blood. The DNA of the CDR3 is TGTGCCATCAGGCCCGGGACAGTGGATTCACCCCTCCACTTT. This translates into CAIRPGTVDSPLHF.